The next 4 T cell receptor beta chains were all read from a single sample in a study of T cells in localized non-small cell lung cancer. Sequencing was performed with immunoSEQ multiplex PCR; in TCRdb, only in-frame clones are kept and a portion is missing. Among fewer than 40,000 clones listed, roughly 87% were seen once. The sequenced sample was peripheral blood mononuclear cells, obtained before any cancer treatment. Receptors were obtained from a man aged 40-75 years with stage III lung adenocarcinoma.

The V call is TRBV7-9, the J call TRBJ1-6, with TRBD1 matching 11 bases. The CDR3 is 17 amino acids. Trimming removed 5 bases from V and 5 bases from J; junction bases left unmatched: 8. Germline CDR1 is SEHNR and CDR2 is FQNEAQ (reference sequence). The CDR3 sequence is CASSKIGTGGNNSPLHF. The CDR3, as DNA: TGTGCCAGCAGCAAGATCGGGACAGGGGGAAATAATTCACCCCTCCACTTT. Full variable domain (remainder filled in from reference TRBV7-9 and TRBJ1-6): DTGVSQNPRHKITKRGQNVTFRCDPISEHNRLYWYRQTLGQGPEFLTYFQNEAQLEKSRLLSDRFSAERPKGSFSTLEIQRTEQGDSAMYLCASSKIGTGGNNSPLHFGNGTRLTVT.

J is TRBJ1-4 and V is TRBV5-6, with D perhaps matching TRBD1 (5 bases). The CDR3 loop spans 16 amino acids. V shed 0 bases and J shed 10 bases, with 19 bases lying between them. From germline, CDR1 is SGHDT and CDR2 YYEEEE. The DNA of the CDR3 is TGTGCCAGCAGCTTGGACAGGTCTAGCACGTTTGGAAAACTGTTTTTT. It specifies CASSLDRSSTFGKLFF.

The rearrangement uses TRBV19 and TRBJ1-1, with D possibly being TRBD1 (5 bases). V was cut by 5 bases and J by 6 bases, with 19 bases left in between. The CDR3 has 15 residues. Germline V gene lookup returns CDR1 LNHDA and CDR2 SQIVND (reference sequence). CDR3 in amino acids: CASSPRDLAGSEAFF. In DNA form, the CDR3 reads TGTGCCAGTAGTCCTAGGGACCTCGCGGGCTCTGAAGCTTTCTTT.

V gene TRBV30 combines with J gene TRBJ1-2, with D uncertain. The V end lost 0 bases, the J end lost 4 bases, and 3 bases lay between the germline ends. Germline CDR1 and CDR2: GTSNPN and SVGIG (reference sequence). The CDR3 loop spans 11 amino acids. The CDR3 sequence is CAWSVRYGYTF. The CDR3, as DNA: TGTGCCTGGAGTGTACGCTATGGCTACACCTTC.